The 7 T cell receptor beta chains reported below all come from one sample, sequenced in a study of identifying expanded T cells in peripheral blood. Assay: immunoSEQ multiplex PCR; the TCRdb copy retains only in-frame clones and omits some. The sample holds some 93,000 clones, around 90% seen once. The sequenced material came from blood. The receptors shown here come from a person aged 18 to 75 in good health.

The J gene is TRBJ1-1, the V gene TRBV29-1; weak D call: TRBD1 (5 bases). CDR3 length: 13 amino acids. Deletions cut 5 bases from V and 4 bases from J, with 14 bases between. CDR1 is SQVTM, CDR2 ANQGSEA, per germline. CDR3 residues: CSVLSQGATEAFF. CDR3 coding DNA: TGCAGCGTTCTATCCCAGGGCGCCACTGAAGCTTTCTTT. The complete variable domain, with remaining parts taken from reference TRBV29-1 and TRBJ1-1, reads SAVISQKPSRDICQRGTSLTIQCQVDSQVTMMFWYRQQPGQSLTLIATANQGSEATYESGFVIDKFPISRPNLTFSTLTVSNMSPEDSSIYLCSVLSQGATEAFFGQGTRLTVV.

The J gene is TRBJ1-1, the V gene TRBV15; 9 positions agree with TRBD1. The CDR3 consists of 15 residues. Trimming removed 1 base from V and 2 bases from J; junction bases left unmatched: 2. CDR1 is LNHNV, CDR2 YYDKDF, per germline (reference sequence). The CDR3 here is CATSRGGQGNTEAFF. Here the CDR3 DNA reads TGTGCCACCAGCAGAGGGGGACAGGGAAACACTGAAGCTTTCTTT.

The chain links TRBV4-3 to TRBJ2-2, with D uncertain. This CDR3 has 14 amino acids. The V gene lost 4 bases and the J gene lost 3 bases, with 9 bases spanning the gap. Germline V lookup: CDR1 LGHNA, CDR2 YSLEER. The CDR3 is CASSLRPDTGELFF. CDR3 coding DNA: TGCGCCAGCAGCCTTCGGCCGGACACCGGGGAGCTGTTTTTT.

The J gene is TRBJ2-3, the V gene TRBV7-2, with 7 nucleotides matching TRBD1. V lost 5 bases, J lost 5 bases, and 10 bases stayed unmatched. The CDR3 extends over 15 amino acids. The germline V gene has CDR1 SGHTA and CDR2 FQGNSA. The CDR3 here is CASSPRGRAGDTQYF. CDR3 bases: TGTGCCAGCAGCCCTAGGGGGCGCGCGGGAGATACGCAGTATTTT.

The chain has TRBV6-1 and TRBJ1-5; 8 nucleotides agree with TRBD1. The CDR3 contains 14 residues. The junction had 6 bases not matched to a gene; V was cut back by 5 bases and J by 6 bases. From germline, CDR1 is MNHNS and CDR2 SASEGT. CDR3 nucleotides: TGTGCCAGCAGTTCGGACAGGGCGGGTCAGCCCCAGCATTTT. It translates to CASSSDRAGQPQHF.

The chain uses TRBV9 and TRBJ1-2; no firm D call. Germline lookup yields CDR1 SGDLS and CDR2 YYNGEE. Trimming took off 2 bases at V and 3 bases at J, with 8 bases between the two ends. This CDR3 comprises 13 residues. Here the CDR3 DNA reads TGTGCCAGCAGCGTCCGGACCGACTATGGCTACACCTTC. Residues: CASSVRTDYGYTF.

This clone has only one observation. The chain links TRBV29-1 to TRBJ2-1; TRBD2 aligns across 10 bases. Per the germline V gene, CDR1 is SQVTM and CDR2 is ANQGSEA. V lost 4 bases, J lost 9 bases, and 6 bases stayed unmatched. The CDR3 runs to 13 residues. The CDR3 spells CSVVRTSGVEQFF. As DNA, the CDR3 is TGCAGCGTTGTTAGGACTAGCGGAGTTGAGCAGTTCTTC.